Shown below are 10 T cell receptor beta chains from a single sample sequenced in a study of cytomegalovirus exposure and HLA in healthy donors. PCR amplification relied on 60 Vbeta primers (plus 13 Jbeta primers). Clones were sequenced by immunoSEQ multiplex PCR, and TCRdb holds only the in-frame ones, with some missing. The profile shows 160,000 or so clones, around 80% of them singletons. Specimen: PBMCs. All receptors derive from a woman aged 45-65 years in good health and CMV-seronegative.

This rearrangement joins TRBV30 to TRBJ2-3; D remains ambiguous. Germline V CDR1 and CDR2: GTSNPN, SVGIG (reference sequence). V lost 1 base, J lost 3 bases, and 8 bases lay in between. The CDR3 length is 13 residues. This chain's CDR3 is CAWSERLTDTQYF. CDR3 DNA sequence: TGTGCCTGGAGTGAACGGTTGACAGATACGCAGTATTTT. Using reference TRBV30 and TRBJ2-3 for the parts outside the CDR3, the full variable domain is SQTIHQWPATLVQPVGSPLSLECTVEGTSNPNLYWYRQAAGRGLQLLFYSVGIGQISSEVPQNLSASRPQDRQFILSSKKLLLSDSGFYLCAWSERLTDTQYFGPGTRLTVL.

This chain connects TRBV19 to TRBJ2-1, with D maybe TRBD2 (7 bases). Trimming cost V 8 bases and J 6 bases, with 20 bases left between them. Germline V gives CDR1 LNHDA, CDR2 SQIVND (reference sequence). CDR3 length: 15 amino acids. The CDR3 reads CASGLEGGIINEQFF. DNA of the CDR3: TGTGCCAGTGGACTAGAGGGGGGAATAATCAATGAGCAGTTCTTC.

The chain is built from TRBV28 and TRBJ1-2, with unresolved D. The V end lost 10 bases, the J end lost 8 bases, and 11 bases lay between the germline ends. The germline gives CDR1 MDHEN, CDR2 SYDVKM. This CDR3 is 10 amino acids long. The CDR3 loop reads CATGIFGYTF. CDR3 sequence (DNA): TGTGCCACGGGTATCTTCGGCTACACCTTC.

The chain has TRBV11-2 and TRBJ2-7; 12 bases agree with TRBD2. CDR1 and CDR2 (germline): SGHAT, FQNNGV. The CDR3 consists of 16 residues. V dropped 1 base and J dropped 0; count of bases not matched to a gene: 1. In DNA, the CDR3 is TGTGCCAGCAGCTTAGGGGGACTAGCGGGCTCCTACGAGCAGTACTTC. Its protein is CASSLGGLAGSYEQYF.

Note on this clone: Relative to the germline gene, one junction end is altered; a read error may explain this. The chain combines TRBV5-1 with TRBJ2-3, with 9 positions matching TRBD1. The CDR3 spans 15 residues. Germline V gene data show CDR1 as SGHRS and CDR2 as YFSETQ. The CDR3 DNA reads TGTGCCAGCAGCAGCCGGGACAGGGTTCCAGATACGCAGTATTTT. Its translation is CASSSRDRVPDTQYF.

V and J are TRBV5-1 and TRBJ2-2; 14 positions match TRBD2. The CDR3 extends over 18 amino acids. The V and J ends lost 4 bases and 7 bases, in that order; junction bases with no gene match: 12. Germline CDR1 SGHRS, CDR2 YFSETQ. CDR3 in amino acids: CASSAVGGLAGASGELFF. CDR3 coding DNA: TGCGCCAGCAGCGCGGTAGGGGGACTAGCGGGAGCAAGCGGGGAGCTGTTTTTT.

The rearrangement joins TRBV28 to TRBJ1-3; tentatively, D is TRBD1 (6 bases). Germline CDR1 is MDHEN and CDR2 is SYDVKM. The CDR3 totals 19 residues. Trimming removed 1 base from V and 0 bases from J, with 19 bases in between. CDR3 in amino acids: CASSLFGSGGHPSGNTIYF. Written as DNA, the CDR3 is TGTGCCAGCAGTTTATTTGGGAGCGGGGGACACCCCTCTGGAAACACCATATATTTT.

V is TRBV6-5 and J is TRBJ2-1, with D perhaps matching TRBD2 (7 bases). Germline V gene sequence: CDR1 MNHEY, CDR2 SVGAGI. This CDR3 is 15 amino acids long. The V gene lost 6 bases and the J gene lost 2 bases, with 14 bases spanning the gap. CDR3 coding DNA: TGTGCCAGCAGGGGGGGGCCAGGGGCCTACAATGAGCAGTTCTTC. Protein sequence: CASRGGPGAYNEQFF.

Worth noting for this clone: The same CDR3 is also encoded by other DNA sequences in this sample. The rearrangement joins TRBV6-4 to TRBJ1-5; 9 nucleotides match TRBD1. Unmatched junction bases numbered 19, after V lost 11 bases and J lost 2 bases. Per the germline V gene, CDR1 is MRHNA and CDR2 is SNTAGT. The CDR3 is 18 residues long. The CDR3 here is CASPGGQGGLRGNQPQHF. Written as DNA, the CDR3 is TGTGCCTCCCCTGGGGGACAGGGAGGACTTAGGGGCAATCAGCCCCAGCATTTT.

The chain has TRBV6-8 and TRBJ2-7; maybe TRBD1 (6 bases). CDR1 is MNHGY, CDR2 SAAAGT, per germline. V shed 9 bases and J shed 1 base, with 16 bases lying between them. The CDR3 length is 14 residues. The CDR3 DNA reads TGTGCCAGTTGGTACAGGGTTCCATCCTACGAGCAGTACTTC. Residues: CASWYRVPSYEQYF.